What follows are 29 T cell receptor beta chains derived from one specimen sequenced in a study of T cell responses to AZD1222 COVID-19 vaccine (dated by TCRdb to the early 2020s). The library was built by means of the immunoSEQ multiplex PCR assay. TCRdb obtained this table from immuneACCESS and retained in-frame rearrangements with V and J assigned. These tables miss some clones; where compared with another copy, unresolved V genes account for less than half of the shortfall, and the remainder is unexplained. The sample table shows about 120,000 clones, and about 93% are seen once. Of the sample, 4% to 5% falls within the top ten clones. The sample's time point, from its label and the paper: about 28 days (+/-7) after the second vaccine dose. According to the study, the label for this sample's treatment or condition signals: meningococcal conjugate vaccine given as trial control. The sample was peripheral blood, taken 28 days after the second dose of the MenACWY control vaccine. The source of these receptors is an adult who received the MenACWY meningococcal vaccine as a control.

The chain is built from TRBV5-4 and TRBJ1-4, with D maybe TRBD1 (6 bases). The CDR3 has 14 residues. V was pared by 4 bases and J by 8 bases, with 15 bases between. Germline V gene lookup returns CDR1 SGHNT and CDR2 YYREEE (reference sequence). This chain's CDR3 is CASSPWGGGEKLFF. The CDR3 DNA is TGTGCCAGCAGCCCCTGGGGGGGCGGGGAAAAACTGTTTTTT.

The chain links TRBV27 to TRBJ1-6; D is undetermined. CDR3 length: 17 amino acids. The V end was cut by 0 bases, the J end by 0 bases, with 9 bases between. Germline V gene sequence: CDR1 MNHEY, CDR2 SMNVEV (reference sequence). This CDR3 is CASSLSLGYSYNSPLHF. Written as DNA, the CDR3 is TGTGCCAGCAGTTTATCATTGGGGTACTCCTATAATTCACCCCTCCACTTT.

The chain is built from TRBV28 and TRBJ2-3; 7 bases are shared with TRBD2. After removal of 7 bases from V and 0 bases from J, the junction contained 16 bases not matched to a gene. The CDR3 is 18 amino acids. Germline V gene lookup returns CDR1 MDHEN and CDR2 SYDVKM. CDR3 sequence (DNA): TGTGCCAGCAAAATCCGACTTCTGGAGCGGGGAAGCACAGATACGCAGTATTTT. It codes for CASKIRLLERGSTDTQYF.

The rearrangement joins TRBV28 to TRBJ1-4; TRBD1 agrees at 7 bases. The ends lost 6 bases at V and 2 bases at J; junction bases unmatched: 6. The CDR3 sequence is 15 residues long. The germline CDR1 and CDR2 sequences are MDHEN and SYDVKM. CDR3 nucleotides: TGTGCCAGCAGCGGGACAGTTCGGACTAATGAAAAACTGTTTTTT. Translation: CASSGTVRTNEKLFF.

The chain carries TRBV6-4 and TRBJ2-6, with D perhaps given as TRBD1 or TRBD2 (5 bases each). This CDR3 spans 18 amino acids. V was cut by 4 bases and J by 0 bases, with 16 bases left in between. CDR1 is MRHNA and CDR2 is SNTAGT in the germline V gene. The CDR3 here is CASSARDGSYSGANVLTF. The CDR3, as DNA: TGTGCCAGCAGTGCGAGGGACGGCTCGTACTCTGGGGCCAACGTCCTGACTTTC.

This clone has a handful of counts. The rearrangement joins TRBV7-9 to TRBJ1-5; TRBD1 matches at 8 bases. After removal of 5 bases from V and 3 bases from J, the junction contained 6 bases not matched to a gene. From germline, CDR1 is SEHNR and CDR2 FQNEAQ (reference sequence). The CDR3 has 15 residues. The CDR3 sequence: CASSRGQDPNQPQHF. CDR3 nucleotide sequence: TGTGCCAGCAGCCGGGGACAGGACCCCAATCAGCCCCAGCATTTT.

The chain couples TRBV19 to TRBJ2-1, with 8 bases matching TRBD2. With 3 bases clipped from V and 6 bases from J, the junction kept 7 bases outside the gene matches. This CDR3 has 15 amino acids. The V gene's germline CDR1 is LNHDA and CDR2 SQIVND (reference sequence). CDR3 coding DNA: TGTGCCAGTAGTATCTCAAGCGGGAGTAGCAATGAGCAGTTCTTC. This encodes CASSISSGSSNEQFF.

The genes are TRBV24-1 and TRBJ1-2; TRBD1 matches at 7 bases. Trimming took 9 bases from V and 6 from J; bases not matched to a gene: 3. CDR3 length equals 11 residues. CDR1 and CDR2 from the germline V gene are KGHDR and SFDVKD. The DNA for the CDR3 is TGTGCCACCCAGGGGGTGGATGGCTACACCTTC. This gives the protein CATQGVDGYTF.

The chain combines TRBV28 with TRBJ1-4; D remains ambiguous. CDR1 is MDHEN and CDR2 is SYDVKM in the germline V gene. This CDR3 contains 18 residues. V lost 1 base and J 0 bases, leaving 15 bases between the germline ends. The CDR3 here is CASSLSSGYTATNEKLFF. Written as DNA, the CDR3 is TGTGCCAGCAGTTTATCTTCGGGATACACTGCAACTAATGAAAAACTGTTTTTT.

The CDR3 spells CASRQSYRGRETQYF. Here the CDR3 DNA reads TGTGCCAGCAGGCAAAGCTACAGGGGTAGGGAGACCCAGTACTTC. The V and J genes are TRBV11-2 and TRBJ2-5, with 7 bases fitting TRBD1. V gave up 6 bases and J gave up 5 bases; unmatched junction bases: 12. Germline-derived CDR1 and CDR2 are SGHAT and FQNNGV. This CDR3 contains 15 residues.

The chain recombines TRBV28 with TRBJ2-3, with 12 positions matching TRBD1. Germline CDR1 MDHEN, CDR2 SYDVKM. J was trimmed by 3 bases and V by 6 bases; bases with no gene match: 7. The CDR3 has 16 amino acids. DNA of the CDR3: TGTGCCAGCAGCAGTCCGGGACAGGGGGCGACAGATACGCAGTATTTT. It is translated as CASSSPGQGATDTQYF.

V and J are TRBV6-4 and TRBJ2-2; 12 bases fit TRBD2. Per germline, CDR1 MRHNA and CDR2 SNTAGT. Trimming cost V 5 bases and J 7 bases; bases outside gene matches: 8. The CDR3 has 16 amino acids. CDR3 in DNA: TGTGCCAGCAGTCCTGAACTAGCGGGAGGATTCGGGGAGCTGTTTTTT. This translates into CASSPELAGGFGELFF.

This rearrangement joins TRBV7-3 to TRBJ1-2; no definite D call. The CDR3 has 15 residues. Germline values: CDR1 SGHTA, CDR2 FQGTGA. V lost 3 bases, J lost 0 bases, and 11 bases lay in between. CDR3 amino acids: CASSFSGGSNYGYTF. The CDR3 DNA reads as TGTGCCAGCAGCTTTTCGGGCGGTTCTAACTATGGCTACACCTTC.

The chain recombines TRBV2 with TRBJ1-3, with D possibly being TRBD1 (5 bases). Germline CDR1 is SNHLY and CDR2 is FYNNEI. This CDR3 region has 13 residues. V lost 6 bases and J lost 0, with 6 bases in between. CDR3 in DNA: TGTGCCAGCAGGGGGCCCTCTGGAAACACCATATATTTT. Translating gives CASRGPSGNTIYF.

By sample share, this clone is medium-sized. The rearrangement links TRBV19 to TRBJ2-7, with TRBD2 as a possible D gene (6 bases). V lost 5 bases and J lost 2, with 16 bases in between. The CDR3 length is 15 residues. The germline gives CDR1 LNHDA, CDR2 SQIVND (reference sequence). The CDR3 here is CASSLGLTPTYEQYF. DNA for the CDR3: TGTGCCAGTAGTCTCGGACTAACCCCCACCTACGAGCAGTACTTC.

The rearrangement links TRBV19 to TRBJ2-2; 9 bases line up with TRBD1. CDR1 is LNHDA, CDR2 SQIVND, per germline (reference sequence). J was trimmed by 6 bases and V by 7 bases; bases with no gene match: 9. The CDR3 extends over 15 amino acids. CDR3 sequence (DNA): TGTGCCAGTACCATTGCGGACAGGGGCGCCGGGGAGCTGTTTTTT. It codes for CASTIADRGAGELFF.

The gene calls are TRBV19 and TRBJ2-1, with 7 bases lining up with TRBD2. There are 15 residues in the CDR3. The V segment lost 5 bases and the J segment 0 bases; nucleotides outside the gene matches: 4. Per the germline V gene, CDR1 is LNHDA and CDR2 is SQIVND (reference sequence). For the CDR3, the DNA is TGTGCCAGTAGTTTTAGCGGGTACTCCTACAATGAGCAGTTCTTC. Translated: CASSFSGYSYNEQFF.

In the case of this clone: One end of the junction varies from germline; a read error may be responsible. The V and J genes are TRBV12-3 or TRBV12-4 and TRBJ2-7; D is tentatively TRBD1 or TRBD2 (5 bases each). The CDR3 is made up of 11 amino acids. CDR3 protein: CASSFLGSREF. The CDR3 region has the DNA TGTGCCAGCAGTTTTTTGGGGAGCAGGGAATTC.

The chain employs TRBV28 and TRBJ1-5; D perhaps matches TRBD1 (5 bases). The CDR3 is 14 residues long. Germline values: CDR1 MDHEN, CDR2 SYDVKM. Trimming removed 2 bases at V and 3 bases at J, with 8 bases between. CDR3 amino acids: CASSLGTVNQPQHF. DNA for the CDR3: TGTGCCAGCAGTTTAGGGACCGTCAATCAGCCCCAGCATTTT. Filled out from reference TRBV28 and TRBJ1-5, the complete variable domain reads DVKVTQSSRYLVKRTGEKVFLECVQDMDHENMFWYRQDPGLGLRLIYFSYDVKMKEKGDIPEGYSVSREKKERFSLILESASTNQTSMYLCASSLGTVNQPQHFGDGTRLSIL.

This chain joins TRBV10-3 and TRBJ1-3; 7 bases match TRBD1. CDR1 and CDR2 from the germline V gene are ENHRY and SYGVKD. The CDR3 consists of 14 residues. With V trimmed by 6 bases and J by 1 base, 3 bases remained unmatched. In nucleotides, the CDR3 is TGTGCCATCAGACAGGGGACATCTGGAAACACCATATATTTT. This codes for CAIRQGTSGNTIYF.

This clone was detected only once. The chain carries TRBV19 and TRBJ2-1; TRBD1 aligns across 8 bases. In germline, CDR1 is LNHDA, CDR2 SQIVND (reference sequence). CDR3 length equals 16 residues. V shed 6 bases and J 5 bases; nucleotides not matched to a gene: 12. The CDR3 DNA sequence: TGTGCCAGTAGCCACAGGGGGGCAGAGAGTGACAATGAGCAGTTCTTC. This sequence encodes CASSHRGAESDNEQFF. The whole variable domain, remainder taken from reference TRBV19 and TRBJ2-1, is DGGITQSPKYLFRKEGQNVTLSCEQNLNHDAMYWYRQDPGQGLRLIYYSQIVNDFQKGDIAEGYSVSREKKESFPLTVTSAQKNPTAFYLCASSHRGAESDNEQFFGPGTRLTVL.

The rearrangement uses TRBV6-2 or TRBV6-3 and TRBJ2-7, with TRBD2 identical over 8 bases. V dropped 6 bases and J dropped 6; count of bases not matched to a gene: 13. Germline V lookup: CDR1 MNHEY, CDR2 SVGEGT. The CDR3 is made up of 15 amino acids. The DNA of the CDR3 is TGTGCCAGCAGCAAAAGCGGGAGATCTTTGGTCGAGCAGTACTTC. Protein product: CASSKSGRSLVEQYF.

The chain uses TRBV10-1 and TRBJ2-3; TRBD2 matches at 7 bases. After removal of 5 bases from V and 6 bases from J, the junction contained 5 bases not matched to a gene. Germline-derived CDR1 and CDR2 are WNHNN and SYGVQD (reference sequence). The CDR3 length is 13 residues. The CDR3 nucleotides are TGCGCCAGCAGTAGACTAGCATCCGATACGCAGTATTTT. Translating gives CASSRLASDTQYF.

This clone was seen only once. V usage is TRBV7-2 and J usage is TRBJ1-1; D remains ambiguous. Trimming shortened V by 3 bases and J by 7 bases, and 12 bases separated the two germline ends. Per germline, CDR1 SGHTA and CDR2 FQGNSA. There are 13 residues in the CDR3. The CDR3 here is CASSFGQRLEAFF. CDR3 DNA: TGTGCCAGCAGCTTTGGTCAGAGACTTGAAGCTTTCTTT.

The CDR3 here is CASSEASGGALQETQYF. The CDR3 DNA follows: TGTGCCAGCAGTGAGGCGAGCGGGGGGGCCCTTCAAGAGACCCAGTACTTC. J is TRBJ2-5 and V is TRBV2; 10 bases map to TRBD2. J was trimmed by 2 bases and V by 3 bases; bases with no gene match: 9. This CDR3 region has 17 residues. CDR1 and CDR2 from the germline V gene are SNHLY and FYNNEI.

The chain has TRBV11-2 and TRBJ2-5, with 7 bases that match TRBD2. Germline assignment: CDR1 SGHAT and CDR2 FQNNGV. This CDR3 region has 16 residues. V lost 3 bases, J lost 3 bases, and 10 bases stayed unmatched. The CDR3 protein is CASSFHRGGLKETQYF. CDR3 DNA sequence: TGTGCCAGCAGCTTCCACCGCGGGGGACTAAAAGAGACCCAGTACTTC.

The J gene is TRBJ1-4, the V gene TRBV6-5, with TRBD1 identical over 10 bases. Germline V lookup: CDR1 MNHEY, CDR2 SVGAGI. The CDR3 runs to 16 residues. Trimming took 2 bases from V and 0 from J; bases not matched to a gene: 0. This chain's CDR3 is CASSYGTGATNEKLFF. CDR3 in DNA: TGTGCCAGCAGTTACGGGACAGGGGCAACTAATGAAAAACTGTTTTTT.

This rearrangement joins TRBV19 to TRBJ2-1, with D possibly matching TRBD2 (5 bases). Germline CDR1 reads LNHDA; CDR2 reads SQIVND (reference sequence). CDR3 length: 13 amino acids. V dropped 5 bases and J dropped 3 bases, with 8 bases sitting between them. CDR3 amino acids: CASSPGIYNEQFF. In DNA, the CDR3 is TGTGCCAGTAGTCCCGGGATCTACAATGAGCAGTTCTTC.

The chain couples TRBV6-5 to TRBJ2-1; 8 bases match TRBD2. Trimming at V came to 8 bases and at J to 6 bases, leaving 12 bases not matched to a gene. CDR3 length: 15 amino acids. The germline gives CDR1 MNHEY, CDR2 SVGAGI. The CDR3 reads CASSGRGDHLNEQFF. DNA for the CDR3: TGTGCCAGCTCAGGGCGGGGGGACCACCTCAATGAGCAGTTCTTC.